Listed below are T cell receptor beta chains from one sample, sequenced in a study of blood T cells in healthy people across ages. From the 5' RACE reads, TCRdb called clonotypes with MiXCR, one entry per CDR3 protein. The repertoire has some 1.5 million distinct CDR3 sequences, roughly 27% of them found once; the top ten carry over 7%. The sample consisted of blood. Every receptor here comes from a woman aged 30 to 39 in good health. The CDR3 runs from the conserved cysteine through the conserved F or W. D genes are given only for firm matches. The size of a clone is reported for some rows only, either as once, few or many, or as a class for expanded clones.

>few|.|TRBJ2-5|TRBV12-3/TRBV12-4
CASRLGSEETQYF
TGTGCCAGCAGGTTGGGGAGTGAAGAGACCCAGTACTTC
>many|.|TRBJ2-1|TRBV20-1
CSADSRGSSYNEQFF
TGCAGTGCTGACAGTCGGGGGAGCTCCTACAATGAGCAGTTCTTC
>.|TRBD2|TRBJ2-7|TRBV5-6
CASSSRLAPYEQYF
TGTGCCAGCAGCTCAAGACTAGCGCCCTACGAGCAGTACTTC
>many|.|TRBJ2-3|TRBV5-1
CASSLEDSTTDTQYF
TGCGCCAGCAGCTTGGAGGACAGCACCACAGATACGCAGTATTTT
>.|.|TRBJ1-2|TRBV29-1
CSASGIYGYTF
TGCAGCGCTTCAGGGATTTATGGCTACACCTTC
>many|.|TRBJ2-7|TRBV18
CASSLIRDEQYF
TGTGCCAGCTCTCTTATTAGGGACGAGCAGTACTTC
>.|.|TRBJ2-7|TRBV5-1
CASSLETLRSYEQYF
TGCGCCAGCAGCTTGGAGACACTTCGGTCCTACGAGCAGTACTTC
>.|.|TRBJ2-1|TRBV11-2
CPSSLATGEQFF
TGTCCCAGCAGCTTAGCGACGGGGGAGCAGTTCTTC
>.|.|TRBJ1-1|TRBV12-3/TRBV12-4
CASTLGYRSTEAFF
TGTGCCAGCACCTTAGGTTACAGGAGCACTGAAGCTTTCTTT
>few|.|TRBJ2-2|TRBV5-1
CASSLAGSRNTGELFF
TGCGCCAGCAGCTTGGCCGGTTCCCGGAACACCGGGGAGCTGTTTTTT
>.|.|TRBJ2-7|TRBV9
CASSVAAGRAYEQYF
TGTGCCAGCAGCGTAGCTGCGGGACGTGCCTACGAGCAGTACTTC
>once|.|TRBJ1-5|TRBV12-5
CASARQGEPQHF
TGTGCTAGTGCGAGGCAGGGCGAGCCCCAGCATTTT
>.|.|TRBJ2-1|TRBV12-3/TRBV12-4
CASSFTGAGQETQFF
TGTGCCAGCAGCTTCACGGGGGCCGGACAAGAGACCCAGTTCTTC
>.|.|TRBJ1-2|TRBV29-1
CSVLKGEEGYTF
TGCAGCGTTTTGAAGGGGGAGGAAGGCTACACCTTC
>.|TRBD1|TRBJ1-5|TRBV2
CASSGIGGQGSNQPQHF
TGTGCCAGCAGTGGAATTGGGGGACAGGGGAGCAATCAGCCCCAGCATTTT
>.|TRBD1|TRBJ2-5|TRBV7-2
CASSLQSGPGQGRAETQYF
TGTGCCAGCAGCCTACAATCTGGGCCGGGACAGGGGCGGGCGGAGACCCAGTACTTC
>.|.|TRBJ1-5|TRBV20-1
CSAVPGGGQRAQHF
TGCAGTGCTGTACCGGGGGGGGGCCAACGGGCCCAGCATTTT
>.|TRBD1|TRBJ2-5|TRBV9
CASSVEGGPQETQYF
TGTGCCAGCAGCGTAGAAGGGGGCCCACAAGAGACCCAGTACTTC
>.|.|TRBJ2-4|TRBV11-2
CAINGWGMAKNIQYF
TGTGCCATCAACGGGTGGGGGATGGCCAAAAACATTCAGTACTTC
>.|TRBD2|TRBJ2-3|TRBV7-2
CASSLGLAGKSDTQYF
TGTGCCAGCAGCTTGGGACTAGCGGGAAAGAGTGATACGCAGTATTTT
>.|.|TRBJ2-2|TRBV7-3
CASSLFSPGTGELFF
TGTGCCAGCAGCTTATTTTCACCCGGCACCGGGGAGCTGTTTTTT
>.|.|TRBJ2-3|TRBV20-1
CSASRLEDTQYF
TGCAGTGCTAGTAGACTAGAGGATACGCAGTATTTT
>many|TRBD2|TRBJ2-3|TRBV29-1
CSVAGTSGTDTQYF
TGCAGCGTCGCCGGGACTAGCGGCACAGATACGCAGTATTTT
>few|TRBD2|TRBJ2-1|TRBV7-2
CASSPGLAGAGNEQFF
TGTGCCAGCAGCCCGGGACTAGCGGGAGCGGGGAATGAGCAGTTCTTC
>few|TRBD2|TRBJ2-4|TRBV30
CAWIDRREVGEQYF
TGTGCCTGGATTGATCGGCGGGAGGTGGGTGAGCAGTACTTC
>.|TRBD2|TRBJ2-7|TRBV5-1
CASSVTSGGHYEQYF
TGCGCCAGCAGCGTGACTAGCGGGGGACACTACGAGCAGTACTTC
>many|TRBD2|TRBJ2-3|TRBV5-5
CASSPLTSGRTDTQYF
TGTGCCAGCAGCCCCTTGACTAGCGGACGCACAGATACGCAGTATTTT
>.|.|TRBJ1-1|TRBV10-3
CAISEDVRENTEAFF
TGTGCCATCAGCGAGGATGTGAGGGAAAACACTGAAGCTTTCTTT
>.|.|TRBJ1-2|TRBV5-1
CASSLERQGQDGYTF
TGCGCCAGCAGCTTGGAGCGTCAGGGGCAAGATGGCTACACCTTC
>many|.|TRBJ1-2|TRBV4-1
CASRRVDGLRDYGYTF
TGCGCCAGCCGACGGGTGGACGGTCTCAGGGACTATGGCTACACCTTC
>few|.|TRBJ2-1|TRBV28
CASSYRFRAYNEQFF
TGTGCCAGCAGTTATCGCTTCCGGGCCTACAATGAGCAGTTCTTC
>many|TRBD1|TRBJ1-5|TRBV15
CATSKGQGASGQPQHF
TGTGCCACCAGCAAAGGTCAGGGGGCATCGGGTCAGCCCCAGCATTTT
>many|.|TRBJ2-7|TRBV7-2
CASSSRVYEQYF
TGTGCCAGCAGCTCCAGGGTCTACGAGCAGTACTTC
>.|TRBD2|TRBJ2-1|TRBV11-2
CASSLEVAGGNNEQFF
TGTGCCAGCAGCTTAGAGGTAGCGGGGGGCAACAATGAGCAGTTCTTC
>many|.|TRBJ2-1|TRBV10-3
CAIRETSYNEQFF
TGTGCCATCAGGGAGACTAGTTACAATGAGCAGTTCTTC
>.|.|TRBJ2-1|TRBV12-3/TRBV12-4
CASRGVKGGNEQFF
TGTGCCAGTCGAGGTGTGAAAGGGGGGAATGAGCAGTTCTTC
>.|TRBD1|TRBJ1-4|TRBV28
CASSLDDRGQEKLFF
TGTGCCAGCAGCTTAGACGACAGGGGGCAAGAAAAACTGTTTTTT
>.|.|TRBJ2-4|TRBV7-2
CASSSDPNTKNIQYF
TGTGCCAGCAGCTCCGACCCCAATACCAAAAACATTCAGTACTTC
>.|.|TRBJ2-7|TRBV29-1
CSVEDTDSYEQYF
TGCAGCGTGGAGGACACAGACTCCTACGAGCAGTACTTC
>.|TRBD1|TRBJ2-7|TRBV10-3
CVISAGQGSYEQYF
TGTGTCATCAGTGCGGGACAGGGGTCCTACGAGCAGTACTTC
>.|TRBD1|TRBJ1-4|TRBV15
CATSPDRGGEKLFF
TGTGCCACCAGCCCAGACAGGGGCGGGGAAAAACTGTTTTTT
>.|.|TRBJ2-7|TRBV6-5
CASSYGAGVPYEQYF
TGTGCCAGCAGTTACGGGGCAGGGGTTCCCTACGAGCAGTACTTC
>once|TRBD1|TRBJ1-1|TRBV28
CASSEPGTGTEAFF
TGTGCCAGCAGTGAGCCCGGGACAGGCACTGAAGCTTTCTTT